The 22 T cell receptor beta chains below come from one sample, sequenced in a study of beta chain features in type 1 diabetes. General study results and limits: Shorter TCRB CDR3s, moderately but significantly so, marked every one of the four CD4+ subsets in Type 1 diabetes patients.

Their antigens are not known. Of the isolated RNA, all was reverse transcribed, and so the sequenced material was expressed TCRB transcripts. This table comes from immunoSEQ multiplex PCR, and its TCRdb copy is limited to in-frame clones, with some not included. The table lists some 52,000 clones, under 50% of them singletons. The sample consisted of Tregs from blood. The receptors here all came from a man in his thirties or forties with type 1 diabetes.

V and J are TRBV4-3 and TRBJ1-5, with D possibly being TRBD1 (5 bases). Germline lookup yields CDR1 LGHNA and CDR2 YSLEER. The CDR3 contains 15 residues. Trimming removed 4 bases from V and 4 bases from J, with 14 bases in between. CDR3 DNA sequence: TGCGCCAGCAGCCCGGGGGTAGGGCTGAATCAGCCCCAGCATTTT. It specifies CASSPGVGLNQPQHF.

The J gene is TRBJ1-2, the V gene TRBV5-4; 9 nucleotides line up with TRBD1. Germline CDR1 SGHNT, CDR2 YYREEE (reference sequence). The junction had 5 bases not matched to a gene; V was cut back by 6 bases and J by 5 bases. CDR3 length: 13 residues. The CDR3 DNA follows: TGTGCCAGCACGGGACAGGGTTCTTATGGCTACACCTTC. Encoded protein: CASTGQGSYGYTF.

This clone was detected only a few times. The chain combines TRBV11-1 with TRBJ2-5, with a weak D call TRBD2 (7 bases). Trimming cost V 4 bases and J 5 bases, with 17 bases left between them. CDR1 is SGHAT and CDR2 is FQDESV in the germline V gene (reference sequence). The CDR3 spans 15 residues. The CDR3 reads CASSSWGGSGETQYF. Here the CDR3 DNA reads TGTGCCAGCAGCTCCTGGGGGGGCTCGGGTGAGACCCAGTACTTC.

The rearrangement joins TRBV19 to TRBJ2-7, with D possibly TRBD2 on 6 matching bases. The V and J ends lost 5 bases and 6 bases respectively, with 20 bases between them. Per the germline V gene, CDR1 is LNHDA and CDR2 is SQIVND (reference sequence). The CDR3 covers 15 residues. This chain's CDR3 is CASSLRGSDRSEQYF. In DNA, the CDR3 is TGTGCCAGTAGTCTCCGGGGGAGTGATAGGAGCGAGCAGTACTTC.

Here the CDR3 DNA reads TGTGCCAGCAGCTTTAGGGGGACAGAAAATGAGCAGTTCTTC. It is translated as CASSFRGTENEQFF. The V gene is TRBV7-2, the J gene TRBJ2-1; 7 positions match TRBD1. The CDR3 is 14 amino acids. V dropped 3 bases and J dropped 7; count of bases not matched to a gene: 6. Looked up from germline, CDR1 is SGHTA and CDR2 is FQGNSA.

This chain links TRBV27 with TRBJ2-7, with D possibly being TRBD2 (5 bases). Germline V gene data show CDR1 as MNHEY and CDR2 as SMNVEV (reference sequence). Trimming removed 2 bases at V and 2 bases at J, with 19 bases between. This CDR3 contains 17 residues. CDR3 sequence (DNA): TGTGCCAGCAGTTTAATTGGTGGTTCGGGGATTGCCTACGAGCAGTACTTC. Its translation: CASSLIGGSGIAYEQYF.

The V gene is TRBV4-2, the J gene TRBJ2-5, with 10 bases lining up with TRBD2. The J call may not be correct, given that the DNA end is closer to TRBJ2-7. Germline CDR1 and CDR2: LGHNA and YNFKEQ. This CDR3 is built from 16 residues. Here the CDR3 reads CASSQDVAGGSYEQYF. The CDR3 DNA follows: TGTGCCAGCAGCCAAGACGTAGCGGGAGGCTCCTACGAGCAGTACTTC.

CDR3 residues: CASSLEQGQPQHF. As DNA, the CDR3 is TGTGCCAGCAGCTTAGAACAGGGGCAGCCCCAGCATTTT. The chain carries TRBV7-2 and TRBJ1-5; 7 bases are shared with TRBD1. The CDR3 runs to 13 residues. The V gene end was trimmed by 1 base and the J gene end by 7 bases; junction bases not matched to a gene: 1. CDR1 and CDR2 from the germline V gene are SGHTA and FQGNSA. Together with reference TRBV7-2 and TRBJ1-5, the CDR3 gives the full variable domain: GAGVSQSPSNKVTEKGKDVELRCDPISGHTALYWYRQSLGQGLEFLIYFQGNSAPDKSGLPSDRFSAERTGGSVSTLTIQRTQQEDSAVYLCASSLEQGQPQHFGDGTRLSIL.

The chain recombines TRBV15 with TRBJ1-1, with a weak D call TRBD1 (6 bases). With 2 bases removed from V and 2 bases from J, the gap between germline ends came to 15 bases. This CDR3 comprises 16 residues. Germline assignment: CDR1 LNHNV and CDR2 YYDKDF (reference sequence). The CDR3 spells CATSRKRTVLNTEAFF. The DNA for the CDR3 is TGTGCCACCAGCAGAAAAAGGACAGTTTTAAACACTGAAGCTTTCTTT.

This clone was seen more than once but under ten times. This chain links TRBV10-3 with TRBJ1-4; unclear D gene. Germline CDR1 and CDR2: ENHRY and SYGVKD. The CDR3 has 14 amino acids. Trimming shortened V by 0 bases and J by 8 bases, and 10 bases separated the two germline ends. CDR3 loop: CAISESASGEKLFF. CDR3 bases: TGTGCCATCAGTGAGTCGGCAAGCGGCGAAAAACTGTTTTTT.

CDR3 nucleotide sequence: TGTGCCAGTAAGACAGGGCAAAGTAGCCAGCCCCAGCATTTT. Its translation is CASKTGQSSQPQHF. This sequence joins TRBV19 and TRBJ1-5; the match to TRBD1 covers 7 bases. The CDR3 loop spans 14 amino acids. With 7 bases clipped from V and 7 bases from J, the junction kept 10 bases outside the gene matches. CDR1 is LNHDA, CDR2 SQIVND, per germline (reference sequence).

V gene TRBV2 combines with J gene TRBJ1-5; 7 bases line up with TRBD1. From germline, CDR1 is SNHLY and CDR2 FYNNEI. Trimming cost V 4 bases and J 3 bases; bases outside gene matches: 12. The CDR3 loop spans 17 amino acids. CDR3 protein: CASSGGRGRGNNQPQHF. The CDR3 bases are TGTGCCAGCAGTGGGGGTAGGGGCAGGGGGAACAATCAGCCCCAGCATTTT.

This clone was counted a few times. The chain links TRBV12-2 to TRBJ1-5; the table's D call, TRBD1, has no DNA check behind it. TRBV12-2 is flagged as a pseudogene. The CDR3 is 14 residues long. The CDR3 nucleotides are TGTGCAAGTCGAGCAGTAGGGGGCGAACAGCCCCAGCATTTT. Amino acids: CASRAVGGEQPQHF.

The gene calls are TRBV11-2 and TRBJ2-7; TRBD2 matches at 7 bases. Germline-derived CDR1 and CDR2 are SGHAT and FQNNGV. V shed 1 base and J 3 bases; nucleotides not matched to a gene: 12. This CDR3 spans 17 amino acids. The CDR3 sequence: CASSLVGASGVFYEQYF. In nucleotides, the CDR3 is TGTGCCAGCAGCTTAGTGGGCGCGAGCGGGGTATTCTACGAGCAGTACTTC. Using reference TRBV11-2 and TRBJ2-7 for the parts outside the CDR3, the full variable domain is EAGVAQSPRYKIIEKRQSVAFWCNPISGHATLYWYQQILGQGPKLLIQFQNNGVVDDSQLPKDRFSAERLKGVDSTLKIQPAKLEDSAVYLCASSLVGASGVFYEQYFGPGTRLTVT.

The chain joins TRBV7-2 to TRBJ2-7, with TRBD1 matching 7 bases. Germline V gene sequence: CDR1 SGHTA, CDR2 FQGNSA. With 5 bases clipped from V and 2 bases from J, the junction kept 15 bases outside the gene matches. The length of the CDR3 is 17 residues. In DNA, the CDR3 is TGTGCCAGCAGCCTTCCCCAAACCGGGACAGCCACCTACGAGCAGTACTTC. Protein product: CASSLPQTGTATYEQYF.

The chain recombines TRBV7-9 with TRBJ2-7; the D is unclear. Trimming shortened V by 1 base and J by 4 bases, and 11 bases separated the two germline ends. CDR1 is SEHNR, CDR2 FQNEAQ, per germline (reference sequence). This CDR3 is built from 14 residues. As DNA, the CDR3 is TGTGCCAGCAGCTTAGACGGTACCGGGTACGAGCAGTACTTC. Translated: CASSLDGTGYEQYF.

The table lists this clone with a few counts. V usage is TRBV11-2 and J usage is TRBJ2-3; perhaps TRBD1 as D (7 bases). Trimming removed 1 base from V and 6 bases from J, with 11 bases in between. Germline CDR1 and CDR2: SGHAT and FQNNGV. This CDR3 is built from 14 residues. In nucleotides, the CDR3 is TGTGCCAGCAGCTTAGCAGGGGGGATCGATACGCAGTATTTT. Its protein is CASSLAGGIDTQYF.

The chain has TRBV6-1 and TRBJ1-5; D is ambiguous. This CDR3 contains 14 residues. V lost 7 bases and J 0 bases, leaving 10 bases between the germline ends. Germline CDR1 MNHNS, CDR2 SASEGT. For the CDR3, the DNA is TGTGCCAGCACGTTCCTTTATAGCAATCAGCCCCAGCATTTT. It encodes CASTFLYSNQPQHF.

The rearrangement uses TRBV4-2 and TRBJ1-2; 11 bases line up with TRBD1. Looked up from germline, CDR1 is LGHNA and CDR2 is YNFKEQ. J was trimmed by 4 bases and V by 0 bases; bases with no gene match: 10. The CDR3 extends over 18 amino acids. Here the CDR3 DNA reads TGTGCCAGCAGCCAAGATCATGGGACAGGGGGGTTCAGCTATGGCTACACCTTC. Amino acid sequence: CASSQDHGTGGFSYGYTF.

A remark on this clone: At one of its ends the junction is not consistent with the germline gene, which may arise from a read error. The chain has TRBV7-7 and TRBJ2-1; TRBD2 is a possible D gene (6 bases). This CDR3 region has 15 residues. Germline values: CDR1 SSHAT, CDR2 FNYEAQ (reference sequence). CDR3 region: CASSLEEGTYNEQFF. The CDR3, as DNA: TGTGCTAGCAGCCTGGAGGAGGGGACCTACAATGAGCAGTTCTTC.

J is TRBJ2-6 and V is TRBV5-1, with a tentative D call TRBD2 (6 bases). This CDR3 is built from 15 residues. V dropped 1 base and J dropped 2 bases, with 7 bases sitting between them. CDR1 and CDR2 from the germline V gene are SGHRS and YFSETQ. CDR3 in amino acids: CASSLSGAGANVLTF. The CDR3 bases are TGCGCCAGCAGCTTGTCGGGGGCTGGGGCCAACGTCCTGACTTTC.

The rearrangement uses TRBV7-9 and TRBJ2-6; D may be TRBD2 (6 bases). Germline assignment: CDR1 SEHNR and CDR2 FQNEAQ (reference sequence). The CDR3 contains 15 residues. Trimming pared 3 bases from V and 2 bases from J, leaving 8 bases between. CDR3 sequence: CASSFGLPGANVLTF. The CDR3 DNA reads as TGTGCCAGCAGCTTCGGACTACCTGGGGCCAACGTCCTGACTTTC.